These T cell receptor beta chains were read from a single sample in a study of blood T cell repertoires in COVID-19. Repertoires were generated with immunoSEQ multiplex PCR, while TCRdb's copy carries only in-frame clones and drops some. Of under 200,000 clones listed, roughly 80% are singletons. Material for sequencing was PBMCs or T cells enriched from blood (not recorded which). These receptor sequences come from a woman in her sixties with acute COVID-19. Both conserved end residues are part of each CDR3. The D gene is left open where the match is weak. Only part of the rows carry a size: once, few, many, or a class if the clone is expanded.

TRBJ1-5	NA	once	TRBV4-3	CASSQGVSSNQPQHF	TGCGCCAGCAGCCAAGGTGTATCGAGCAATCAGCCCCAGCATTTT
TRBJ2-2	TRBD2	NA	TRBV5-1	CASSLSGLAAGELFF	TGCGCCAGCAGCTTGTCGGGACTAGCCGCCGGGGAGCTGTTTTTT
TRBJ1-4	NA	NA	TRBV6-5	CASRGGANEKLFF	TGTGCCAGCAGAGGGGGGGCAAATGAAAAACTGTTTTTT
TRBJ1-5	NA	NA	TRBV2	CASNREAFSQPQHF	TGTGCCAGCAACCGTGAAGCTTTTAGTCAGCCCCAGCATTTT
TRBJ1-5	TRBD1	NA	TRBV12-3/TRBV12-4	CASSQGQYQPQHF	TGTGCCAGCAGCCAGGGACAGTATCAGCCCCAGCATTTT
TRBJ2-2	TRBD1	NA	TRBV6-2/TRBV6-3	CASSYSPGQENTGELFF	TGTGCCAGCAGTTACTCACCGGGACAGGAGAACACCGGGGAGCTGTTTTTT
TRBJ1-3	NA	NA	TRBV20-1	CSASGGQPTRGNTIYF	TGCAGTGCTAGTGGCGGACAACCAACGCGGGGGAACACCATATATTTT
TRBJ2-6	NA	NA	TRBV7-2	CASSLGAPGANVLTF	TGTGCCAGCAGCCTAGGGGCTCCTGGGGCCAACGTCCTGACTTTC
TRBJ2-7	NA	NA	TRBV15	CATSRDFIGEQYF	TGTGCCACCAGCAGAGATTTTATCGGGGAGCAGTACTTC
TRBJ1-2	NA	NA	TRBV6-5	CASTRTEHYGYTF	TGTGCCAGCACCAGGACAGAGCACTATGGCTACACCTTC
TRBJ1-1	NA	few	TRBV6-2/TRBV6-3	CASSWTFATEAFF	TGTGCCAGCAGCTGGACATTCGCCACTGAAGCTTTCTTT
TRBJ2-1	TRBD2	NA	TRBV5-1	CVSSLVSSGGAGEQFF	TGCGTCAGCAGCTTGGTTTCTAGCGGGGGGGCCGGTGAGCAGTTCTTC
TRBJ2-5	NA	NA	TRBV10-3	CAINTQGIGETQYF	TGTGCCATCAACACACAGGGTATAGGGGAGACCCAGTACTTC
TRBJ2-2	NA	NA	TRBV9	CASSSPSGWTGELFF	TGTGCCAGCTCTTCCCCCAGCGGGTGGACCGGGGAGCTGTTTTTT
TRBJ1-5	TRBD1	NA	TRBV6-1	CASSGTDPGTASNQPQHF	TGTGCCAGCAGTGGAACAGACCCCGGGACAGCCAGCAATCAGCCCCAGCATTTT
TRBJ1-1	TRBD1	few	TRBV5-4	CASSFDRGGNTEAFF	TGTGCCAGCAGCTTTGACAGGGGAGGGAACACTGAAGCTTTCTTT
TRBJ2-7	NA	NA	TRBV9	CASSPQGSPHEQYF	TGTGCCAGCAGCCCACAGGGTTCCCCCCACGAGCAGTACTTC
TRBJ1-6	NA	NA	TRBV19	CASSGTGNSPLHF	TGTGCCAGTAGCGGAACGGGGAATTCACCCCTCCACTTT
TRBJ1-4	NA	NA	TRBV5-8	CASSLLRGLYNEKLFF	TGTGCCAGCAGCTTGCTGCGTGGACTTTATAATGAAAAACTGTTTTTT
TRBJ2-1	TRBD2	NA	TRBV19	CASQVAGASYNEQFF	TGTGCCAGTCAGGTAGCGGGAGCTTCCTACAATGAGCAGTTCTTC
TRBJ2-2	NA	NA	TRBV6-5	CASRLPNTGELFF	TGTGCCAGCAGACTTCCCAACACCGGGGAGCTGTTTTTT
TRBJ2-1	TRBD2	NA	TRBV5-1	CASSLQTSDEQFF	TGCGCCAGCAGCCTCCAGACTAGCGATGAGCAGTTCTTC
TRBJ2-2	NA	NA	TRBV10-3	CAIRGVGGFTGELFF	TGTGCCATCAGGGGGGTAGGGGGTTTCACCGGGGAGCTGTTTTTT
TRBJ2-1	TRBD2	NA	TRBV5-4	CASSLWGGDEQFF	TGTGCCAGCAGCTTGTGGGGAGGGGATGAGCAGTTCTTC